This T cell receptor (beta chain) was recovered during a study of cytomegalovirus exposure and HLA in healthy donors. PCR amplification relied on 60 Vbeta primers (plus 13 Jbeta primers). Assay: immunoSEQ multiplex PCR; the TCRdb copy retains only in-frame clones and omits some. The repertoire holds roughly 54,000 clones, with approximately 80% as singletons. The germline V gene has CDR1 MNHEY and CDR2 SMNVEV (reference sequence). This CDR3 has 17 amino acids. V was trimmed by 6 bases and J by 4 bases, leaving 23 bases between them. The source of this sequence is a man between 50 and 59 years old in good health and CMV-seronegative. This sequence joins TRBV27 and TRBJ2-3, with D possibly TRBD2 on 6 matching bases. Sequenced material: PBMCs. The CDR3 loop is CASRPNPGTRSADTQYF. The CDR3 DNA reads as TGTGCCAGCAGACCCAATCCTGGGACTCGGTCCGCAGATACGCAGTATTTT.